The rows below give T cell receptor beta chains drawn from one sample of a study of human T cells and chemical hapten exposure. TCRdb analysed the RACE reads with MiXCR anew, one entry per CDR3 protein. The table lists roughly 81,000 distinct CDR3 sequences, around 7.9% of them singletons. The source material was whole blood, sampled in connection with sensitization to the hapten diphenylcyclopropenone (DPC). The receptors were sampled from a middle-aged man with alopecia areata. Some clones in this sample may be carry-over from other donors' samples. The CDR3 runs from the conserved cysteine through the conserved F or W. D genes are given only for firm matches. Not all rows give a size; the values are once, few, many and, for expanded clones, a class.

d_call: TRBD2
j_call: TRBJ2-4
clone_size: NA
v_call: TRBV4-1
cdr3_aa: CASSQGAVGGLENIQYF
cdr3_nt: TGCGCCAGCAGCCAAGGGGCTGTGGGGGGGTTGGAAAACATTCAGTACTTC

d_call: TRBD1
j_call: TRBJ2-5
clone_size: many
v_call: TRBV5-1
cdr3_aa: CASSTLGQGAGETQYF
cdr3_nt: TGCGCCAGCAGCACCCTGGGACAGGGGGCCGGAGAGACCCAGTACTTC

d_call: NA
j_call: TRBJ1-3
clone_size: many
v_call: TRBV29-1
cdr3_aa: CSAARGSDGNTIYF
cdr3_nt: TGCAGCGCCGCAAGGGGAAGTGATGGAAACACCATATATTTT

d_call: NA
j_call: TRBJ2-5
clone_size: few
v_call: TRBV12-3/TRBV12-4
cdr3_aa: CASSLGPQETQYF
cdr3_nt: TGTGCCAGCAGTTTAGGTCCTCAAGAGACCCAGTACTTC

d_call: TRBD1
j_call: TRBJ2-3
clone_size: many
v_call: TRBV5-1
cdr3_aa: CASSRRQGDTQYF
cdr3_nt: TGCGCCAGCAGCCGTCGACAGGGGGATACGCAGTATTTT

d_call: NA
j_call: TRBJ1-4
clone_size: many
v_call: TRBV2
cdr3_aa: CASSAWSATNEKLFF
cdr3_nt: TGTGCCAGCAGTGCGTGGTCTGCAACTAATGAAAAACTGTTTTTT

d_call: NA
j_call: TRBJ1-3
clone_size: NA
v_call: TRBV5-1
cdr3_aa: CASSLGQPGNTIYF
cdr3_nt: TGCGCCAGCAGCTTGGGACAGCCGGGAAACACCATATATTTT

d_call: NA
j_call: TRBJ2-1
clone_size: many
v_call: TRBV6-2/TRBV6-3
cdr3_aa: CASSSPNPLNEQFF
cdr3_nt: TGTGCCAGCAGCTCTCCCAATCCTCTCAATGAGCAGTTCTTC

d_call: NA
j_call: TRBJ2-6
clone_size: NA
v_call: TRBV28
cdr3_aa: CATLGGANVLTF
cdr3_nt: TGTGCCACCCTGGGGGGGGCCAACGTCCTGACTTTC

d_call: NA
j_call: TRBJ1-2
clone_size: many
v_call: TRBV4-2
cdr3_aa: CASSQEVGNYGYTF
cdr3_nt: TGTGCCAGCAGCCAAGAAGTAGGCAACTATGGCTACACCTTC

d_call: TRBD2
j_call: TRBJ2-1
clone_size: many
v_call: TRBV7-2
cdr3_aa: CASSWTSGALVGQFF
cdr3_nt: TGTGCCAGCAGCTGGACTAGCGGGGCCCTCGTAGGGCAGTTCTTC

d_call: TRBD2
j_call: TRBJ2-3
clone_size: NA
v_call: TRBV20-1
cdr3_aa: CSARLAGPTDTQYF
cdr3_nt: TGCAGTGCTAGACTAGCGGGGCCCACAGATACGCAGTATTTT

d_call: NA
j_call: TRBJ1-4
clone_size: many
v_call: TRBV29-1
cdr3_aa: CSVWAGQGEKLFF
cdr3_nt: TGCAGCGTTTGGGCAGGGCAAGGTGAAAAACTGTTTTTT

d_call: NA
j_call: TRBJ2-4
clone_size: many
v_call: TRBV6-6
cdr3_aa: CASTLREAKNIQYF
cdr3_nt: TGTGCCAGCACACTAAGAGAAGCCAAAAACATTCAGTACTTC

d_call: NA
j_call: TRBJ1-4
clone_size: few
v_call: TRBV6-5
cdr3_aa: CASSRKPGHGKLFF
cdr3_nt: TGTGCCAGCAGCCGGAAACCCGGACATGGAAAACTGTTTTTT

d_call: NA
j_call: TRBJ1-5
clone_size: NA
v_call: TRBV28
cdr3_aa: CASDVGGVYSNQPQHF
cdr3_nt: TGTGCCAGCGACGTGGGGGGCGTTTATAGCAATCAGCCCCAGCATTTT